Shown below are 17 T cell receptor beta chains from a single sample sequenced in a study of T cells in Graves' hyperthyroidism and ophthalmopathy. The TCR beta CDR3 regions underwent amplification using RNA transcripts as the source. HTBI primers were the set used in a first-round RT-PCR of the TCR CDR3. TCRdb called the multiplex PCR reads again in MiXCR, with one record for every CDR3 protein. This table holds 490,000 or so distinct CDR3 sequences, 22% found once. Specimen: blood. The origin of the receptors is a woman in her 70s with Graves' ophthalmopathy.

This chain uses TRBV20-1 with TRBJ2-7; tentatively, D is TRBD1 or TRBD2 (6 bases each). The CDR3 runs to 14 residues. V lost 0 bases to trimming and J lost 5 bases, with 14 bases between them. The germline gives CDR1 DFQATT, CDR2 SNEGSKA (reference sequence). The CDR3 nucleotides read TGCAGTGCTAGAGATGGGGGGCGTTATAACGAGCAGTACTTC. Amino acid sequence: CSARDGGRYNEQYF.

The rearrangement uses TRBV6-1 and TRBJ1-3; no definite D call. This CDR3 contains 14 residues. In germline, CDR1 is MNHNS, CDR2 SASEGT. V shed 6 bases and J shed 2 bases, with 11 bases lying between them. CDR3 loop: CASRQTDPGNTIYF. CDR3 sequence (DNA): TGTGCCAGCAGACAGACGGACCCTGGAAACACCATATATTTT.

This chain joins TRBV7-9 and TRBJ2-1; no clear D. This CDR3 has 15 amino acids. V was trimmed by 3 bases and J by 6 bases, leaving 15 bases between them. CDR1 is SEHNR, CDR2 FQNEAQ, per germline (reference sequence). CDR3 in DNA: TGTGCCAGCAGCTTCTCTCTTCTGCTCGGCAATGAGCAGTTCTTC. Its protein is CASSFSLLLGNEQFF.

This clonotype came up many times. This chain uses TRBV7-2 with TRBJ2-3, with D possibly matching TRBD2 (6 bases). From germline, CDR1 is SGHTA and CDR2 FQGNSA. V dropped 5 bases and J dropped 0 bases, with 15 bases sitting between them. This CDR3 has 16 amino acids. The CDR3 coding sequence is TGTGCCAGCAGCCCACGGAGGGCCGATAGCACAGATACGCAGTATTTT. Amino acids: CASSPRRADSTDTQYF.

This clonotype was counted many times. J is TRBJ1-1 and V is TRBV30, with a tentative D call TRBD1 (5 bases). This CDR3 spans 14 amino acids. V was cut by 3 bases and J by 1 base, with 12 bases left in between. Germline V gene data show CDR1 as GTSNPN and CDR2 as SVGIG (reference sequence). CDR3 DNA sequence: TGTGCCTGGAGCCCGGGGACGGCGAACACTGAAGCTTTCTTT. This sequence encodes CAWSPGTANTEAFF.

This clonotype came up a few times. The V call is TRBV5-6, the J call TRBJ1-3; no clear D gene. The CDR3 totals 16 residues. V lost 0 bases to trimming and J lost 4 bases, with 14 bases between them. Germline V gene data show CDR1 as SGHDT and CDR2 as YYEEEE. The CDR3 sequence: CASSLASYNEGNTIYF. CDR3 nucleotide sequence: TGTGCCAGCAGCTTGGCGTCGTATAACGAGGGAAACACCATATATTTT.

This sequence joins TRBV3-1 and TRBJ2-7, with 10 bases matching TRBD2. CDR3 length: 15 residues. CDR1 and CDR2 (germline): LGHDT, YNNKEL (reference sequence). V shed 5 bases and J 2 bases; nucleotides not matched to a gene: 6. CDR3 DNA sequence: TGTGCCAGCAGCGGAGCGGGAGGGGCAGCCTACGAGCAGTACTTC. It encodes CASSGAGGAAYEQYF.

This clonotype has a handful of counts. The chain couples TRBV18 to TRBJ2-5; D is uncertain. In germline, CDR1 is KGHSH, CDR2 LQKENI. The V gene lost 0 bases and the J gene lost 2 bases, with 10 bases spanning the gap. The CDR3 is made up of 15 amino acids. Written as DNA, the CDR3 is TGTGCCAGCTCACCACCGTTGATAAAACAAGAGACCCAGTACTTC. Its translation is CASSPPLIKQETQYF. The entire variable domain, with the rest obtained from reference TRBV18 and TRBJ2-5, is as follows: NAGVMQNPRHLVRRRGQEARLRCSPMKGHSHVYWYRQLPEEGLKFMVYLQKENIIDESGMPKERFSAEFPKEGPSILRIQQVVRGDSAAYFCASSPPLIKQETQYFGPGTRLLVL.

The chain is built from TRBV12-3 or TRBV12-4 and TRBJ1-5; 9 positions match TRBD1. The CDR3 is 17 amino acids. V lost 6 bases and J lost 0; bases outside the gene matches: 9. The CDR3 DNA is TGTGCCAGCAGCCGCGGGACAGGGTTCTATAGCAATCAGCCCCAGCATTTT. Translated: CASSRGTGFYSNQPQHF.

CDR3 protein: CASSEPGGYEQYF. CDR3 nucleotides: TGTGCCAGCAGCGAACCTGGGGGCTACGAGCAGTACTTC. This chain links TRBV6-1 with TRBJ2-7; D may be TRBD1 or TRBD2 (5 bases each). Germline V gene sequence: CDR1 MNHNS, CDR2 SASEGT. V was trimmed by 6 bases and J by 3 bases, leaving 12 bases between them. The CDR3 has 13 residues.

This clonotype was picked up a small number of times. The V call is TRBV11-2, the J call TRBJ1-2; TRBD1 matches at 7 bases. This CDR3 is built from 13 residues. CDR1 is SGHAT and CDR2 is FQNNGV in the germline V gene. V dropped 4 bases and J dropped 5; count of bases not matched to a gene: 4. CDR3 nucleotides: TGTGCCAGCAGCTCTACGGGACAGTATGGCTACACCTTC. It translates to CASSSTGQYGYTF.

This clonotype appeared many times. This rearrangement joins TRBV7-2 to TRBJ2-3; D is ambiguous. V lost 4 bases and J lost 2, with 10 bases in between. The germline gives CDR1 SGHTA, CDR2 FQGNSA. The CDR3 is 14 residues long. In nucleotides, the CDR3 is TGTGCCAGCAGCTACCTCCTTCACACAGATACGCAGTATTTT. This translates into CASSYLLHTDTQYF.

The rearrangement uses TRBV28 and TRBJ2-1, with 9 bases identical to TRBD2. Losses at the gene ends were 7 bases for V and 9 bases for J; bases not matched to a gene: 13. Germline values: CDR1 MDHEN, CDR2 SYDVKM. The CDR3 is 15 residues long. This CDR3 reads CASTPLGAGGAEQFF. The DNA for the CDR3 is TGTGCCAGCACCCCCCTGGGAGCGGGAGGTGCTGAGCAGTTCTTC.

The chain has TRBV15 and TRBJ2-7; 14 bases line up with TRBD2. V trimming: 6 bases; J trimming: 4 bases; junction bases outside the gene matches: 14. The CDR3 runs to 18 residues. Germline loops: CDR1 LNHNV, CDR2 YYDKDF (reference sequence). This chain's CDR3 is CATRRMGLAGDSSYEQYF. CDR3 DNA sequence: TGTGCCACCAGGAGAATGGGACTAGCGGGAGACTCGTCTTACGAGCAGTACTTC.

The chain carries TRBV19 and TRBJ2-1; TRBD2 matches 12 bases. From germline, CDR1 is LNHDA and CDR2 SQIVND (reference sequence). The V and J ends lost 7 bases and 4 bases, in that order; junction bases with no gene match: 20. There are 20 residues in the CDR3. As DNA, the CDR3 is TGTGCCAGTAAAAGGGGGTCAGTTCAGAACGGGACTAGCGGGTACAATGAGCAGTTCTTC. This encodes CASKRGSVQNGTSGYNEQFF.

The chain couples TRBV14 to TRBJ2-7; tentatively, D is TRBD2 (6 bases). The germline gives CDR1 SGHDN, CDR2 FVKESK. Deletions cut 4 bases from V and 5 bases from J, with 15 bases between. The CDR3 length is 14 residues. The CDR3 DNA sequence: TGTGCCAGCAGCCCCCTGAGGAGGGCCCACGAGCAGTACTTC. This sequence encodes CASSPLRRAHEQYF.

This clonotype was seen ten or more times. This chain links TRBV30 with TRBJ2-7, with a weak D call TRBD1 (5 bases). Per germline, CDR1 GTSNPN and CDR2 SVGIG (reference sequence). There are 14 residues in the CDR3. Trimming took off 3 bases at V and 0 bases at J, with 12 bases between the two ends. In DNA form, the CDR3 reads TGTGCCTGGAGCTCAAAAGGGGCCTCCTACGAGCAGTACTTC. It is translated as CAWSSKGASYEQYF.